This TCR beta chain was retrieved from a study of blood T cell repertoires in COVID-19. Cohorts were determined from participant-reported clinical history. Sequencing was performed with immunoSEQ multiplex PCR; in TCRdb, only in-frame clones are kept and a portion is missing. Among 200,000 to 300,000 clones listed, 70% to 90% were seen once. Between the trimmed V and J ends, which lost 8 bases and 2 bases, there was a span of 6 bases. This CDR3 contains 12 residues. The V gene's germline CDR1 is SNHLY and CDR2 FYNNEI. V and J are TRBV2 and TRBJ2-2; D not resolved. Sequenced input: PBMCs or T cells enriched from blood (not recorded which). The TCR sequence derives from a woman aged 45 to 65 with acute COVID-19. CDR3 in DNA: TGTGCCAGCGTCAATAACACCGGGGAGCTGTTTTTT. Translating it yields CASVNNTGELFF.